The text below deals with one TCR beta chain. The data were taken from a study of blood T cell repertoires in COVID-19. In the authors' workflow: Amplification with reference gene primers provided the estimates of nucleated cell counts. Profiled with immunoSEQ multiplex PCR; TCRdb holds only in-frame clones, not every one. V and J calls and clone size are copied from that table; D and trimming were computed from the DNA. Of some 130,000 clones in the sample, roughly 90% were seen once. With 1 base removed from V and 9 bases from J, the gap between germline ends came to 13 bases. Germline loops: CDR1 LGHDT, CDR2 YNNKEL (reference sequence). This CDR3 contains 14 residues.

The source is a man aged 45 to 65 with active COVID-19. The chain has TRBV3-1 (or the pseudogene TRBV3-2) and TRBJ2-1; D unresolved. Material: peripheral blood. The CDR3 region is CASSQVHRGVEQFF. CDR3 in DNA: TGTGCCAGCAGCCAAGTCCATCGAGGTGTTGAGCAGTTCTTC.